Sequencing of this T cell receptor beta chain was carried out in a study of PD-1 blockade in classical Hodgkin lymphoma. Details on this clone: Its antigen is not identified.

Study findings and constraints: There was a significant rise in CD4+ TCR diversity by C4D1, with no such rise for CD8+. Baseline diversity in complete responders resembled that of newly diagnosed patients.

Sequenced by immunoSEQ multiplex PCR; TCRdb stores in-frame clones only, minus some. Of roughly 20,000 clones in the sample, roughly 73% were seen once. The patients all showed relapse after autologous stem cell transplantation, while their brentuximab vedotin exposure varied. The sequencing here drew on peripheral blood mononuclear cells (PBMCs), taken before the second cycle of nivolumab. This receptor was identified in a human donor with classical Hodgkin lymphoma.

The CDR3 nucleotides are TGTGCCAGCAGACGATTGGGGGGAGGTGCCGAGACCCAGTACTTC. Translation gives CASRRLGGGAETQYF. This chain uses TRBV27 with TRBJ2-5, with a weak D call TRBD2 (6 bases). There are 15 residues in the CDR3. V lost 6 bases to trimming and J lost 5 bases, with 19 bases between them. Germline loops: CDR1 MNHEY, CDR2 SMNVEV (reference sequence).